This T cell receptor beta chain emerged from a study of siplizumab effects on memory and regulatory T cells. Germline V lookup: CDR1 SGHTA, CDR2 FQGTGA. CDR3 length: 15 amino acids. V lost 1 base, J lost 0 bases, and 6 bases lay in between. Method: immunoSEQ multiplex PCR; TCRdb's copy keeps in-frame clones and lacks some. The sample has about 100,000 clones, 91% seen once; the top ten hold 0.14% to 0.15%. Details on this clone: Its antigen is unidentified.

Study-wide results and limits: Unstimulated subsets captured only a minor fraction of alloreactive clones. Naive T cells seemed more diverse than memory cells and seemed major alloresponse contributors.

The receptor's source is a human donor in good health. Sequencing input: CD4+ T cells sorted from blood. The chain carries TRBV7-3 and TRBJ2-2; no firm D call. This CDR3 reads CASSLMTSNTGELFF. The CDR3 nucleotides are TGTGCCAGCAGCTTAATGACTTCGAACACCGGGGAGCTGTTTTTT. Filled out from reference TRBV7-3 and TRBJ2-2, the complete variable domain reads GAGVSQTPSNKVTEKGKYVELRCDPISGHTALYWYRQSLGQGPEFLIYFQGTGAADDSGLPNDRFFAVRPEGSVSTLKIQRTERGDSAVYLCASSLMTSNTGELFFGEGSRLTVL.